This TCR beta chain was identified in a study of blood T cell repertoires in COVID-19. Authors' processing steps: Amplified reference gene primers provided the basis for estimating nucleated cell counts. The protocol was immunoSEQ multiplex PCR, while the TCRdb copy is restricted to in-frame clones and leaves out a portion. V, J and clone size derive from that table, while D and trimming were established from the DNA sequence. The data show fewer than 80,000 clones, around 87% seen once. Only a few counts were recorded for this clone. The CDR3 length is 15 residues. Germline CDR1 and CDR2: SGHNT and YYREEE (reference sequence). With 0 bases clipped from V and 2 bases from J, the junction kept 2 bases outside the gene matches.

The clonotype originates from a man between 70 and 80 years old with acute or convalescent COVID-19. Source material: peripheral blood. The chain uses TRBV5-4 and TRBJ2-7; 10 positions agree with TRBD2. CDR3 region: CASSLGSGGTYEQYF. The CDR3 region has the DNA TGTGCCAGCAGCTTGGGTAGCGGGGGGACCTACGAGCAGTACTTC.